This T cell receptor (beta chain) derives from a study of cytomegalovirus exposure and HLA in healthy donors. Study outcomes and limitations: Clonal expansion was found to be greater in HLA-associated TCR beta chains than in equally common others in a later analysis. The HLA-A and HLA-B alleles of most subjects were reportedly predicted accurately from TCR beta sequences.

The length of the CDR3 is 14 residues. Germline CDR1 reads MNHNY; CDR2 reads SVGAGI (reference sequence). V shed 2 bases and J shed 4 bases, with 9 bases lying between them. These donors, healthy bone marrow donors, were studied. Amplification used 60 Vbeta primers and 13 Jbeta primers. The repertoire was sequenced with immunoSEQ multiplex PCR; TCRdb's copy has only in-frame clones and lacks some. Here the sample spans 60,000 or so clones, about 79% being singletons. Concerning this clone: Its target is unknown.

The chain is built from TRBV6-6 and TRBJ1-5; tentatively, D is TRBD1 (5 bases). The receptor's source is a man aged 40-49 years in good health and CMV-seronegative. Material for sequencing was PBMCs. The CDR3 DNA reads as TGTGCCAGCAGTTACATGACAGAGAATCAGCCCCAGCATTTT. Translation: CASSYMTENQPQHF.